A selection of T cell receptor beta chains follows, all from one sample in a study of cytomegalovirus exposure and HLA in healthy donors. Data came from immunoSEQ multiplex PCR; TCRdb stores just in-frame clones and leaves some out. In the table there are 160,000 or so clones, around nine tenths of which are singletons. Sequenced sample: PBMCs. All receptors derive from a man between 18 and 29 years old in good health and CMV-seronegative. Both conserved end residues are part of each CDR3. D genes are given only for firm matches. For some rows the clone size is stated as once, few or many, or as a class when expanded; others skip it.

clone size,CDR3 length,J gene,D gene,V gene,CDR3 DNA,CDR3 protein
.,14,TRBJ2-2,.,TRBV6-1,TGTGCCGCGAGACGGTCCCCGGGCACCGGGGAGCTGTTTTTT,CAARRSPGTGELFF
.,16,TRBJ2-5,TRBD2,TRBV7-7,TGTGCTAGCAGCTTACCCGGACTAGCGGGACAAGAGACCCAGTACTTC,CASSLPGLAGQETQYF
.,16,TRBJ2-3,.,TRBV11-2,TGTGCCAGCAGCTTAGAAGGCCTAGCGCGTACAGATACGCAGTATTTT,CASSLEGLARTDTQYF
.,15,TRBJ2-1,TRBD2,TRBV6-1,TGTGCCAGCAGGGGGGGTGGGAGCGGGAACAATGAGCAGTTCTTC,CASRGGGSGNNEQFF
once,14,TRBJ2-2,.,TRBV11-2,TGTGCCAGCAGCTTAGGGAGCAGCACCGGGGAGCTGTTTTTT,CASSLGSSTGELFF
.,15,TRBJ2-7,.,TRBV13,TGTGCCAGCAGCTTCGACAGGACTTCTGACTACGAGCAGTACTTC,CASSFDRTSDYEQYF
.,17,TRBJ1-5,.,TRBV18,TGTGCCAGCTCATCCTTTGCCGGCGGGGACAGCAATCAGCCCCAGCATTTT,CASSSFAGGDSNQPQHF
.,14,TRBJ2-2,TRBD1,TRBV5-6,TGTGCCAGCAGCATGACAGGGGTGGCCGGGGAGCTGTTTTTT,CASSMTGVAGELFF
.,15,TRBJ1-5,.,TRBV28,TGTGCCAGCAGGTCCGAAGGGGGAGGCAATCAGCCCCAGCATTTT,CASRSEGGGNQPQHF
.,16,TRBJ2-1,.,TRBV5-8,TGTGCCAGCAGCACCGCTTACCCAAATGGGAGAGGTGAGCAGTTCTTC,CASSTAYPNGRGEQFF
.,13,TRBJ2-7,.,TRBV27,TGTGCCAGCAGTTCCGGGGAGGCCTACGAGCAGTACTTC,CASSSGEAYEQYF